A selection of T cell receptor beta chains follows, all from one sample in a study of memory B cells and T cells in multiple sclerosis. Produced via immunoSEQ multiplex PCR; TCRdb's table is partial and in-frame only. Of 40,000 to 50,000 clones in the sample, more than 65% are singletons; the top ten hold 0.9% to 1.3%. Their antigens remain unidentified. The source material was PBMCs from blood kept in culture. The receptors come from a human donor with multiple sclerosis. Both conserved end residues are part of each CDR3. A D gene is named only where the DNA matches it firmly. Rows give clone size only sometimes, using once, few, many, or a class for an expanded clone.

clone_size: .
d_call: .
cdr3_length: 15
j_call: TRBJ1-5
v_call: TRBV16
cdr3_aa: CASSHSLSRNQPQHF
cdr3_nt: TGTGCCAGCAGCCACTCCCTGTCCCGCAATCAGCCCCAGCATTTT

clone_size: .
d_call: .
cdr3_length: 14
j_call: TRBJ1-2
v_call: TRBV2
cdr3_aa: CASSVRQSNYGYTF
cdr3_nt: TGTGCCAGCAGTGTACGGCAGTCGAACTATGGCTACACCTTC

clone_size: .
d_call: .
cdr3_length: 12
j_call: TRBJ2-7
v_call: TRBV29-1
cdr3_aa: CSVAGHSYEQYF
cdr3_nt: TGCAGCGTCGCCGGACATTCCTACGAGCAGTACTTC

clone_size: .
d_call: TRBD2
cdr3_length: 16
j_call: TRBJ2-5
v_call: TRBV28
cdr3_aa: CASSGTSGGGQETQYF
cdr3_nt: TGTGCCAGCAGTGGGACTAGCGGGGGGGGCCAAGAGACCCAGTACTTC

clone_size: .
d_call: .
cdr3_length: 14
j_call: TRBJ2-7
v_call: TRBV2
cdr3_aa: CASSEQGSSYEQYF
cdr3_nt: TGTGCCAGCAGTGAACAGGGAAGCTCCTACGAGCAGTACTTC

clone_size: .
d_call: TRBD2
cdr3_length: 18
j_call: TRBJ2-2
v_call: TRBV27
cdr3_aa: CASSSLKAGGLNTGELFF
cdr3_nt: TGTGCCAGCAGTTCCCTGAAAGCGGGGGGGCTAAACACCGGGGAGCTGTTTTTT

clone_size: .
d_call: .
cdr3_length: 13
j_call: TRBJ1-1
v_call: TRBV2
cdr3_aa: CASSRDWNTEAFF
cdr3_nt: TGTGCCAGCTCACGGGACTGGAACACTGAAGCTTTCTTT

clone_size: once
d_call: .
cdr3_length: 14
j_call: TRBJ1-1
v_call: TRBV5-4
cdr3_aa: CASSTSTANTEAFF
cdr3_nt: TGTGCCAGCAGCACCTCGACAGCTAACACTGAAGCTTTCTTT

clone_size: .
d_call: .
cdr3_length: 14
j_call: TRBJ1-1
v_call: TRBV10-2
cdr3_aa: CASSPRGLGTEAFF
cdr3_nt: TGCGCCAGCAGTCCCCGGGGACTAGGCACTGAAGCTTTCTTT

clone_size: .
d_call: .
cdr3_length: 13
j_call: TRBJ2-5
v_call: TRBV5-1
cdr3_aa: CASSGTIQETQYF
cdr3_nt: TGCGCCAGCAGCGGAACTATTCAAGAGACCCAGTACTTC

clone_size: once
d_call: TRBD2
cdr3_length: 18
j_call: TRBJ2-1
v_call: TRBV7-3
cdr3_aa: CASSPRGLAGGPGNEQFF
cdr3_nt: TGTGCCAGCAGCCCCAGGGGACTAGCGGGGGGGCCCGGCAATGAGCAGTTCTTC

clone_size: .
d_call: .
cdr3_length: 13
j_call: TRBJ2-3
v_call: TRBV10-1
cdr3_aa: CASSDFLVVTQYF
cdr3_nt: TGCGCCAGCAGCGACTTCCTAGTTGTTACGCAGTATTTT